A selection of T cell receptor beta chains follows, all from one sample in a study of human T cells and chemical hapten exposure. TCRdb reprocessed the RACE reads with MiXCR, giving one entry per CDR3 protein. The sample holds about 350,000 distinct CDR3 sequences, just under 6.5% seen once. The input for sequencing was whole blood, taken in connection with sensitization to the hapten diphenylcyclopropenone (DPC). The receptor source for this set is a woman between 18 and 29 years old with alopecia areata. Some clones in this sample may be carry-over from other donors' samples. Each CDR3 is given with its conserved first and last residue. Fields, in order: D gene, V gene, J gene, clone size, CDR3 DNA, CDR3 protein. D genes are given only for firm matches. Only some rows state a clone size, as once, few, many or a class for expanded clones.

>.|TRBV6-2/TRBV6-3|TRBJ1-1|.
TGTGCCAGCAGTTACCAGGACGGACCCATTAGCACTGAAGCTTTCTTT
CASSYQDGPISTEAFF
>.|TRBV5-5|TRBJ1-2|few
TGTGCCAGCAGCTTTACAGACGGAGATTATGGCTACACCTTC
CASSFTDGDYGYTF
>.|TRBV18|TRBJ1-2|few
TGTGCCAGCTCACCAGTAACTATTGTCCGGGCCTATGGCTACACCTTC
CASSPVTIVRAYGYTF
>.|TRBV4-1|TRBJ1-1|many
.
CASSFGAGGPTEAFF
>.|TRBV12-2|TRBJ1-3|.
TGTGCAAGTCGCTCGCCACCCGTCAGAGTCGGGAAGAGCTCTGGAAACACCATATATTTT
CASRSPPVRVGKSSGNTIYF
>.|TRBV10-3|TRBJ1-5|few
TGTGCCATCCGAGAGGGTGTTAGCAATCAGCCCCAGCATTTT
CAIREGVSNQPQHF
>TRBD1|TRBV9|TRBJ2-3|few
TGTGCCAGCAGCGCCGGGACAGACACAGATACGCAGTATTTT
CASSAGTDTDTQYF
>TRBD1|TRBV15|TRBJ1-6|.
TGTGCCACCAGCGCCCGGGACAGGATAAGCGGCTCACCCCTCCACTTT
CATSARDRISGSPLHF
>TRBD1|TRBV20-1|TRBJ2-4|.
TGCAGTGCCGGACAGGGGGCGGAACGGCTAGCCAAAAACATTCAGTACTTC
CSAGQGAERLAKNIQYF
>TRBD1|TRBV7-8|TRBJ1-1|.
TGTGCCAGCTCTTCTAGACAGGGGGGTATGAACACTGAAGCTTTCTTT
CASSSRQGGMNTEAFF
>.|TRBV2|TRBJ1-1|many
TGTGCCAGCAGTAGTTCTTGGGACACTGAAGCTTTCTTT
CASSSSWDTEAFF
>.|TRBV29-1|TRBJ1-2|.
TGCAGCGTGACCTTAATCCAGCTTAACTATGGCTACACCTTC
CSVTLIQLNYGYTF
>.|TRBV7-9|TRBJ2-3|few
TGTGCCAGCAGCTTGCCGGTCACAGATACGCAGTATTTT
CASSLPVTDTQYF
>.|TRBV7-9|TRBJ2-3|medium-sized
TGTGCCTCCGCCGAAGGACGGGTTAGCACAGATACGCAGTATTTT
CASAEGRVSTDTQYF
>.|TRBV3-1|TRBJ2-2|.
TGTGCCAGCAGCCAACTGGGAACCGGGGAGCTGTTTTTT
CASSQLGTGELFF
>.|TRBV6-6|TRBJ1-3|.
TGTGCCAGCAGGCCCCCAGGGTCTGGAAACACCATATATTTT
CASRPPGSGNTIYF
>.|TRBV7-8|TRBJ1-4|many
TGTGCCAGCAGCCTGGGGATGGACACTAATGAAAAACTGTTTTTT
CASSLGMDTNEKLFF
>.|TRBV6-5|TRBJ2-3|.
TGTGCCAGCAGTTCCCCTGGGTCGGTCAGGCCTGATACGCAGTATTTT
CASSSPGSVRPDTQYF
>.|TRBV3-1|TRBJ2-7|once
TGTGCCAGCAGCCAAACGGAACAGAGATACTTC
CASSQTEQRYF
>.|TRBV6-6|TRBJ1-6|few
TGTGCCAGCACCGACAGGAGCTCCTATAATTCACCCCTCCACTTT
CASTDRSSYNSPLHF
>.|TRBV25-1|TRBJ2-2|few
TGTGCCAGCAGTGATAACGGGGAGCTGTTTTTT
CASSDNGELFF
>TRBD2|TRBV18|TRBJ2-3|few
TGTGCCAGCTCACCACCCGCGGGGGGGCGAGCAGATACGCAGTATTTT
CASSPPAGGRADTQYF
>TRBD1|TRBV28|TRBJ1-6|.
TGTGCCAGCAGGCCGGGACAGGGGTATTCACCCCTCCACTTT
CASRPGQGYSPLHF
>.|TRBV9|TRBJ2-7|many
TGTGCCAGCAGCGTATGGGAGGAGGACGAGCAGTACTTC
CASSVWEEDEQYF
>.|TRBV9|TRBJ1-1|many
TGTGCCAGCAGCCCCCCCCCGAACACTGAAGCTTTCTTT
CASSPPPNTEAFF
>TRBD2|TRBV4-3|TRBJ2-3|many
TGCGCCAGCAGCCAAGGGACTAGCGGGGGTCGAGATACGCAGTATTTT
CASSQGTSGGRDTQYF
>.|TRBV10-3|TRBJ1-1|.
TGTGCCATCAGTACTTTACAGGGAGGCACTGAAGCTTTCTTT
CAISTLQGGTEAFF
>.|TRBV7-2|TRBJ1-2|many
TGTGCCAGCACCAGCAGGGCTCTCTATGGCTACACCTTC
CASTSRALYGYTF
>.|TRBV11-3|TRBJ2-3|few
TGTGCCAGTAGCTTAACGTCGCTACGGGGAAATACGCAGTATTTT
CASSLTSLRGNTQYF
>TRBD1|TRBV7-2|TRBJ1-1|few
TGTGCCAGCAGCTTAGCCGGACAGGTTCTTAACACTGAAGCTTTCTTT
CASSLAGQVLNTEAFF
>.|TRBV6-5|TRBJ1-1|.
TGTGCCAGCAGTTACTCAGGCGTGTTCCAGAACACTGAAGCTTTCTTT
CASSYSGVFQNTEAFF
>TRBD1|TRBV20-1|TRBJ1-5|many
TGCAGTGCTATCCTCGACAGGGTTAATCAGCCCCAGCATTTT
CSAILDRVNQPQHF
>.|TRBV18|TRBJ2-5|many
TGTGCCAGCTCACCGAGACAAAAAACCGTGCTTGGAGAGACCCAGTACTTC
CASSPRQKTVLGETQYF
>.|TRBV7-2|TRBJ1-1|.
TGTGCCAACAGCTTAGACAGGTCCACTGAAGCTTTCTTT
CANSLDRSTEAFF
>TRBD1|TRBV6-2/TRBV6-3|TRBJ2-3|few
TGTGCCAGCAGGAGACAGGGATCAGATACGCAGTATTTT
CASRRQGSDTQYF
>.|TRBV15|TRBJ2-7|.
TGTGCCACCAGCAGAGACCTAGCGTACGAGCAGTACTTC
CATSRDLAYEQYF
>TRBD2|TRBV7-2|TRBJ2-1|many
TGTGCCAGCAGACCTCCCGAGCGGGGGGCCTACAATGAGCAGTTCTTC
CASRPPERGAYNEQFF
>.|TRBV2|TRBJ2-2|few
TGTGCCACTCAAAGGACAGAATTAAACACCGGGGAGCTGTTTTTT
CATQRTELNTGELFF
>TRBD1|TRBV12-3/TRBV12-4|TRBJ1-4|.
TGTGCCAGCAGTTTAGCGCCGGGACAGGGAGGTGAAAAACTGTTTTTT
CASSLAPGQGGEKLFF